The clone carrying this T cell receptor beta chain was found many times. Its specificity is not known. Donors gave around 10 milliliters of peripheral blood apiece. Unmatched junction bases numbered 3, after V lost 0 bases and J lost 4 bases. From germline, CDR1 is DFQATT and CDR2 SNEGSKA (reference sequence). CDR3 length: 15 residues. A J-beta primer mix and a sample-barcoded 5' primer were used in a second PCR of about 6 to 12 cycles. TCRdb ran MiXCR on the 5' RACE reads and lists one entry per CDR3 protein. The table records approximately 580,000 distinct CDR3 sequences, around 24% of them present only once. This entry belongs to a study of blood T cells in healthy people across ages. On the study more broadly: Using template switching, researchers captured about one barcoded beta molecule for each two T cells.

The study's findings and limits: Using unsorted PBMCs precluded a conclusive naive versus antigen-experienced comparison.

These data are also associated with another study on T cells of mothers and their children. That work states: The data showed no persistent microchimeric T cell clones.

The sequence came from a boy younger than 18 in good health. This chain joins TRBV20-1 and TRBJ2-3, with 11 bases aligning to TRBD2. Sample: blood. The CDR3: CSARDLSGRADTQYF. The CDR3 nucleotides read TGCAGTGCTAGAGATCTTAGCGGGAGGGCAGATACGCAGTATTTT.